The source of this T cell receptor (beta chain) is a study of spatial heterogeneity in lung cancer. Described time point: sample taken at primary tumor resection. Unsorted tumor, nontumor lung tissue or cryopreserved PBMC supplied the whole RNA. Samples were obtained from around 72 donors, all untreated early-stage non-small cell lung cancer patients. Between the trimmed V and J ends, which lost 2 bases and 11 bases, there was a span of 9 bases. This CDR3 is 12 amino acids long. Germline V gene lookup returns CDR1 KGHSH and CDR2 LQKENI. This clonotype was detected many times. Single TCR cDNA molecules each had their own unique molecular identifier. TCRdb reprocessed the 5' RACE reads via MiXCR and lists one record per CDR3 protein. The profile covers around 48,000 distinct CDR3 sequences, with roughly 5% appearing a single time and more than 9.5% taken by the ten largest.

This TCR was recovered from a male donor with early-stage non-small cell lung cancer. This chain links TRBV18 with TRBJ1-4, with D maybe TRBD1 (5 bases). The sequenced sample was PBMCs, obtained at surgery. In DNA form, the CDR3 reads TGTGCCAGCTCACCAGGGGCGCGGAAACTGTTTTTT. Protein product: CASSPGARKLFF.